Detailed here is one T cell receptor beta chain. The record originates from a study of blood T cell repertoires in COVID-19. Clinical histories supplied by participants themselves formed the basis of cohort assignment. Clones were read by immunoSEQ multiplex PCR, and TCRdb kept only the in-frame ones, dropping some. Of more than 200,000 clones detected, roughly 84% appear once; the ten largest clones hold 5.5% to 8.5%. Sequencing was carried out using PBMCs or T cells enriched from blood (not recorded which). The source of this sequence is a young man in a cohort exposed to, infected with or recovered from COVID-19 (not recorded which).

DNA of the CDR3: TGTGCCAGCAGCAAAGTTCAGGGGGGGACCCAGTACTTC. This gives the protein CASSKVQGGTQYF. The chain has TRBV12-3 or TRBV12-4 and TRBJ2-5, with a tentative D call TRBD1 (7 bases). The CDR3 is 13 residues long. Trimming removed 6 bases from V and 7 bases from J, with 15 bases in between.